This TCR beta chain was sequenced for a study of blood T cells in healthy people across ages. Overall study: In model experiments, template switching was able to capture about one barcoded beta molecule for every two T cells that were present.

A second PCR, run for roughly 7 to 12 cycles, used a sample-barcoded 5' primer plus a J-beta primer mix. One entry per CDR3 protein results from TCRdb running MiXCR on the 5' RACE reads. The table lists approximately 800,000 distinct CDR3 sequences, roughly 50% of them singletons. With 6 bases clipped from V and 3 bases from J, the junction kept 9 bases outside the gene matches. Germline CDR1 and CDR2: SGDLS and YYNGEE. This CDR3 has 15 residues. Sequencing was done on a sample of blood. This sequence joins TRBV9 and TRBJ2-3; 8 bases fit TRBD1. The TCR sequence derives from a middle-aged man in good health. The CDR3 DNA reads as TGTGCCAGCACCTTACAGGGGGTGAGGACAGATACGCAGTATTTT. Residues: CASTLQGVRTDTQYF. Supplemented by reference TRBV9 and TRBJ2-3, the full variable domain reads DSGVTQTPKHLITATGQRVTLRCSPRSGDLSVYWYQQSLDQGLQFLIQYYNGEERAKGNILERFSAQQFPDLHSELNLSSLELGDSALYFCASTLQGVRTDTQYFGPGTRLTVL.